This T cell receptor beta chain was profiled in a study of T cell responses to AZD1222 COVID-19 vaccine. CDR1 and CDR2 (germline): SGHAT, FQNNGV. Unmatched junction bases numbered 2, after V lost 5 bases and J lost 8 bases. CDR3 size: 12 residues. The method was immunoSEQ multiplex PCR; TCRdb's version includes in-frame clones alone and lacks a portion of them. The repertoire holds over 100,000 clones, 70% to 90% seen once, with 8% to 9.5% in the top ten. The chain has TRBV11-2 and TRBJ2-1, with 8 positions matching TRBD2. This sample comprised peripheral blood, obtained on day 0 of AZD1222 vaccination. The clonotype comes from an adult in good health. CDR3 bases: TGTGCCAGCAGCCCCGGGGGGGATGAGCAGTTCTTC. Amino acid sequence: CASSPGGDEQFF.